This entry lists 15 T cell receptor beta chains sequenced from one sample in a study of T cell responses to AZD1222 COVID-19 vaccine. Clones were sequenced by immunoSEQ multiplex PCR, and TCRdb holds only the in-frame ones, with some missing. Among about 110,000 clones listed, under 90% were seen once. The sequencing used peripheral blood, collected on day 0 of AZD1222 vaccination. Receptors were obtained from an adult in good health.

This clone was seen a few times. The gene calls are TRBV5-5 and TRBJ2-5, with D perhaps matching TRBD2 (5 bases). From germline, CDR1 is SGHKS and CDR2 YYEKEE (reference sequence). V was trimmed by 0 bases and J by 1 base, leaving 13 bases between them. This CDR3 region has 16 residues. The CDR3 nucleotides read TGTGCCAGCAGCTTGGCCGGAACTAGTCTCCAAGAGACCCAGTACTTC. It specifies CASSLAGTSLQETQYF.

The V gene is TRBV2, the J gene TRBJ1-6; 9 positions match TRBD1. Germline V gene data show CDR1 as SNHLY and CDR2 as FYNNEI. V was pared by 7 bases and J by 10 bases, with 8 bases of the junction left unmatched. The CDR3 loop spans 14 amino acids. In DNA form, the CDR3 reads TGTGCCAGCATTAGACAGGGGGTCGGCTCACCCCTCCACTTT. It is translated as CASIRQGVGSPLHF.

With regard to this clone: The identical CDR3 is also encoded by other nucleotide sequences in the sample. This chain connects TRBV6-5 to TRBJ1-2; 10 bases agree with TRBD1. The CDR3 has 15 amino acids. V dropped 0 bases and J dropped 4; count of bases not matched to a gene: 2. The germline gives CDR1 MNHEY, CDR2 SVGAGI. CDR3 in amino acids: CASSYSGQGGYGYTF. CDR3 nucleotides: TGTGCCAGCAGTTACTCTGGACAGGGGGGCTATGGCTACACCTTC.

The chain couples TRBV28 to TRBJ1-2; weak D call: TRBD1 (6 bases). The V and J ends lost 8 bases and 8 bases respectively, with 18 bases between them. Germline assignment: CDR1 MDHEN and CDR2 SYDVKM. The CDR3 runs 13 residues. The CDR3 here is CASRHRALGGYTF. The CDR3 nucleotides are TGTGCCAGCCGTCACAGGGCCTTAGGCGGCTACACCTTC.

The gene calls are TRBV5-6 and TRBJ1-1; D gene unclear. Between the trimmed V and J ends, which lost 3 bases and 4 bases, there was a span of 4 bases. The CDR3 extends over 11 amino acids. The germline CDR1 and CDR2 sequences are SGHDT and YYEEEE. The CDR3 loop reads CASSYITEAFF. The CDR3 DNA reads TGTGCCAGCAGCTACATCACTGAAGCTTTCTTT.

V usage is TRBV9 and J usage is TRBJ2-2; D gene unclear. The CDR3 is 13 residues long. Trimming stripped 0 bases from V and 4 bases from J, with 4 bases between. Germline lookup yields CDR1 SGDLS and CDR2 YYNGEE. CDR3 sequence reads: CASSVDATGELFF. CDR3 in DNA: TGTGCCAGCAGCGTAGACGCCACCGGGGAGCTGTTTTTT.

This chain links TRBV4-2 with TRBJ1-3; D gene uncertain. Germline-derived CDR1 and CDR2 are LGHNA and YNFKEQ. The CDR3 contains 14 residues. Between the trimmed V and J ends, which lost 5 bases and 0 bases, there was a span of 8 bases. The CDR3 spells CASSSLYSGNTIYF. The CDR3 coding sequence is TGTGCCAGCAGCTCCCTATACTCTGGAAACACCATATATTTT.

This CDR3 is CASSQSGSARNIQYF. The CDR3 DNA follows: TGTGCCAGCAGCCAATCCGGGAGTGCACGGAACATTCAGTACTTC. V and J are TRBV14 and TRBJ2-4; maybe TRBD2 (6 bases). CDR1 is SGHDN and CDR2 is FVKESK in the germline V gene. The V end lost 2 bases, the J end lost 7 bases, and 15 bases lay between the germline ends. CDR3 length: 15 residues.

The chain has TRBV18 and TRBJ2-7, with TRBD2 identical over 8 bases. After removal of 0 bases from V and 0 bases from J, the junction contained 4 bases not matched to a gene. The CDR3 contains 16 residues. The germline V gene has CDR1 KGHSH and CDR2 LQKENI. The CDR3 coding sequence is TGTGCCAGCTCACCACCGAGCGGGGGCTTCTCCTACGAGCAGTACTTC. The encoded protein is CASSPPSGGFSYEQYF.

The gene calls are TRBV19 and TRBJ1-5; 8 nucleotides agree with TRBD1. The CDR3 is 15 amino acids. From germline, CDR1 is LNHDA and CDR2 SQIVND (reference sequence). After removal of 6 bases from V and 1 base from J, the junction contained 5 bases not matched to a gene. The CDR3 coding sequence is TGTGCCAGTAGGCGGACAGGGTCAAGCAATCAGCCCCAGCATTTT. It specifies CASRRTGSSNQPQHF.

The V gene is TRBV4-1, the J gene TRBJ2-7; 12 nucleotides match TRBD1. Germline V lookup: CDR1 MGHRA, CDR2 YSYEKL. With V trimmed by 1 base and J by 2 bases, 9 bases remained unmatched. The CDR3 runs to 18 residues. The CDR3 nucleotides read TGCGCCAGCAGCCAAGTCCGGACCGGGACAGGGGGCCCCTACGAGCAGTACTTC. It encodes CASSQVRTGTGGPYEQYF.

This chain uses TRBV6-5 with TRBJ1-2, with D unresolved. Trimming took 7 bases from V and 8 from J, leaving 14 bases between them. Germline CDR1 is MNHEY and CDR2 is SVGAGI. The CDR3 runs to 12 residues. In DNA form, the CDR3 reads TGTGCCAGCACCCGGGGAGGGCACGGCTACACCTTC. Amino acid sequence: CASTRGGHGYTF.

The gene calls are TRBV7-9 and TRBJ2-2; D could derive from TRBD1 or TRBD2 (7 bases each). Trimming left V 1 base short and J 3 bases short, with 12 bases between. This CDR3 spans 16 amino acids. CDR1 SEHNR and CDR2 FQNEAQ come from the germline V gene (reference sequence). CDR3 in amino acids: CASSLVQGGHTGELFF. CDR3 nucleotide sequence: TGTGCCAGCAGCTTAGTCCAGGGGGGGCACACCGGGGAGCTGTTTTTT. The full variable domain, its missing parts supplied by reference TRBV7-9 and TRBJ2-2, is DTGVSQNPRHKITKRGQNVTFRCDPISEHNRLYWYRQTLGQGPEFLTYFQNEAQLEKSRLLSDRFSAERPKGSFSTLEIQRTEQGDSAMYLCASSLVQGGHTGELFFGEGSRLTVL.

The genes are TRBV18 and TRBJ1-2; D possibly corresponds to TRBD1 (5 bases). Trimming shortened V by 1 base and J by 2 bases, and 8 bases separated the two germline ends. This CDR3 region has 14 residues. In germline, CDR1 is KGHSH, CDR2 LQKENI. CDR3 nucleotide sequence: TGTGCCAGCTCACCACAACAGGACAACTATGGCTACACCTTC. Encoded protein: CASSPQQDNYGYTF.

The J gene is TRBJ2-7, the V gene TRBV11-3; TRBD2 agrees at 8 bases. Germline CDR1 and CDR2: SGHNT and YENEEA. Germline trimming cut 2 bases from V and 4 bases from J; bases unmatched to any gene: 4. This CDR3 is built from 14 residues. The CDR3 coding sequence is TGTGCCAGCAGCTTAAGCGGGAGTCGGTACGAGCAGTACTTC. Protein product: CASSLSGSRYEQYF.